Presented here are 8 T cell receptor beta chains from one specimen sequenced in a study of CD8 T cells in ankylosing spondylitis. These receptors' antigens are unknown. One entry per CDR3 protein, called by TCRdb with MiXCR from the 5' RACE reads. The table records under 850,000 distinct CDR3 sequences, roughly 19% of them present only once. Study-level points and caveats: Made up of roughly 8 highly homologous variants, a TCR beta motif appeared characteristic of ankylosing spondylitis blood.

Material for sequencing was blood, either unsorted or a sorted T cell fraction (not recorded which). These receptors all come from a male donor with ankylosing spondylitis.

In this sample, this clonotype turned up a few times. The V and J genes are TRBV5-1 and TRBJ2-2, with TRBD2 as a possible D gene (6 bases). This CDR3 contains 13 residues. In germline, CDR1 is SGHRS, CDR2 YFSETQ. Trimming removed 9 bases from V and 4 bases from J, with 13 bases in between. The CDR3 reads CATRLVATGELFF. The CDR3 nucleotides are TGCGCCACCAGACTAGTGGCCACCGGGGAGCTGTTTTTT.

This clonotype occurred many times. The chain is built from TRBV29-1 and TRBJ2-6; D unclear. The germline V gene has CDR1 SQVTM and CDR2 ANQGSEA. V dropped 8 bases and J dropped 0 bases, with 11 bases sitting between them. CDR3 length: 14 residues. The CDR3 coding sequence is TGCAGCACACAACTGGACTCTGGGGCCAACGTCCTGACTTTC. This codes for CSTQLDSGANVLTF.

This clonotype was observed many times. The CDR3 reads CAILPAGTGELFF. CDR3 DNA: TGTGCCATCCTTCCGGCGGGAACCGGGGAGCTGTTTTTT. The rearrangement uses TRBV10-3 and TRBJ2-2, with D tentatively TRBD2 (6 bases). The ends were cut back, 8 bases at V and 5 bases at J, with 12 bases in the middle. The germline V gene has CDR1 ENHRY and CDR2 SYGVKD. This CDR3 has 13 residues.

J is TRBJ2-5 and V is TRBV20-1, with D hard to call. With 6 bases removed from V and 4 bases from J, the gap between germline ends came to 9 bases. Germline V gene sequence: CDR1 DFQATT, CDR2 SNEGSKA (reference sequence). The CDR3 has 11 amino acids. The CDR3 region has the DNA TGCAGTGCCAAGTGGGGAGAGACCCAGTACTTC. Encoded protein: CSAKWGETQYF.

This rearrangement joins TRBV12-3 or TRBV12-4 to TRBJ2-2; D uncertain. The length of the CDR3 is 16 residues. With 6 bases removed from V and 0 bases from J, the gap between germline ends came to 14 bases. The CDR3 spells CASRYDNIANTGELFF. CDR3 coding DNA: TGTGCCAGCAGGTATGACAACATCGCGAACACCGGGGAGCTGTTTTTT.

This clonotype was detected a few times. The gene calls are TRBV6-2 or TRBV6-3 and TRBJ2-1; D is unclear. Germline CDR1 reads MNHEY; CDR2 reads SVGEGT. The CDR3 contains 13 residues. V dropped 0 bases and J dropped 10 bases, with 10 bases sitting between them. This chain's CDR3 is CASSYSSLHEQFF. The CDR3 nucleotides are TGTGCCAGCAGTTACTCGTCCTTGCACGAGCAGTTCTTC.

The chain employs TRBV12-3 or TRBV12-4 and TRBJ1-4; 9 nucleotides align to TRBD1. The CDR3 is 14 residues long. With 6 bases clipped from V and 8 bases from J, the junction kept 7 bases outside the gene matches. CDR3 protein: CASRDRGFSEKLFF. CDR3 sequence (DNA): TGTGCCAGCAGGGACAGGGGTTTTTCCGAAAAACTGTTTTTT.

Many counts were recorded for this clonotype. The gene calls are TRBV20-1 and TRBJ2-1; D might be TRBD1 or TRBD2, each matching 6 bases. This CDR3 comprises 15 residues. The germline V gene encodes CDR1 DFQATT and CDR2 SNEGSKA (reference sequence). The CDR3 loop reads CSLGARAGRGNEQFF. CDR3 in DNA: TGCAGCCTGGGGGCCCGAGCGGGTCGGGGGAATGAGCAGTTCTTC.